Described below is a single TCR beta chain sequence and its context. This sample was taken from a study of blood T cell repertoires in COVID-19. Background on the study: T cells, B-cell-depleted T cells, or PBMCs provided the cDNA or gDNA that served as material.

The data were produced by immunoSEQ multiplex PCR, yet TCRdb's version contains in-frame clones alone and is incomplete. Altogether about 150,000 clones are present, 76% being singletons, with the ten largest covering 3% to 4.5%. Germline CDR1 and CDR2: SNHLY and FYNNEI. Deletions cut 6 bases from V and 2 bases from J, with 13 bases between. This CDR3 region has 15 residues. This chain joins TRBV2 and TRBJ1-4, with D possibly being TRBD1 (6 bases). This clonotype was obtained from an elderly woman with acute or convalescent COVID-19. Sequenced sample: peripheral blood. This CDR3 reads CASRPYRATNEKLFF. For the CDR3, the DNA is TGTGCCAGCAGGCCCTACAGGGCTACTAATGAAAAACTGTTTTTT.